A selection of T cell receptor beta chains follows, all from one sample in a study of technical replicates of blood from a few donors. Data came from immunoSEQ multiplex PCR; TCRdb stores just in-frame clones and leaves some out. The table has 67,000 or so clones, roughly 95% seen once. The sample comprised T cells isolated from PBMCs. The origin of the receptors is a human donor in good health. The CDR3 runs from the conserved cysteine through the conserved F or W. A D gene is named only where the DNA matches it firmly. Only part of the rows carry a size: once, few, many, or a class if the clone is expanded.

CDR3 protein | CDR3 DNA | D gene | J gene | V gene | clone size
CASSLSTSGASSYEQYF | TGTGCCAGCAGCCTGAGTACTAGCGGGGCGAGCTCCTACGAGCAGTACTTC | TRBD2 | TRBJ2-7 | TRBV7-2 | once
CATSRYKDNQPQHF | TGTGCCACCAGCAGATACAAAGACAATCAGCCCCAGCATTTT | - | TRBJ1-5 | TRBV15 | -
CASSQVAGGVGEQYF | TGCGCCAGCAGCCAAGTAGCAGGGGGCGTGGGCGAGCAGTACTTC | TRBD1 | TRBJ2-7 | TRBV4-1 | -
CASSPFYNEQFF | TGTGCCAGCAGCCCCTTCTACAATGAGCAGTTCTTC | - | TRBJ2-1 | TRBV7-9 | -
CASSPLRYAGELFF | TGTGCCAGCAGCCCCCTGAGGTACGCCGGGGAGCTGTTTTTT | - | TRBJ2-2 | TRBV11-2 | -
CASSQGRAQRSAGELFF | TGCGCCAGCAGCCAAGGACGGGCCCAGCGGAGCGCCGGGGAGCTGTTTTTT | - | TRBJ2-2 | TRBV4-1 | -
CASSPDRAGLYEQYF | TGCGCCAGCAGCCCTGACAGGGCAGGGTTGTACGAGCAGTACTTC | TRBD1 | TRBJ2-7 | TRBV10-1 | -
CASSFRGPLITGELFF | TGTGCCAGCAGCTTCAGGGGTCCACTGATCACCGGGGAGCTGTTTTTT | - | TRBJ2-2 | TRBV7-2 | -
CASSLEVEGTDTQYF | TGCGCCAGCAGCTTGGAAGTGGAGGGCACAGATACGCAGTATTTT | - | TRBJ2-3 | TRBV5-1 | -
CASSQRFGPGRYEQYF | TGTGCCAGCAGCCAACGTTTTGGGCCAGGCCGCTACGAGCAGTACTTC | - | TRBJ2-7 | TRBV14 | -
CASSLVPGGASEQYF | TGTGCCAGCAGCTTAGTACCCGGTGGGGCGAGCGAGCAGTACTTC | - | TRBJ2-7 | TRBV7-7 | -
CASSPRTGDSYEQYF | TGTGCCAGCAGCCCGCGGACAGGGGACTCCTACGAGCAGTACTTC | TRBD1 | TRBJ2-7 | TRBV7-2 | -
CATTTGTTNEKLFF | TGTGCCACCACGACAGGGACAACTAATGAAAAACTGTTTTTT | TRBD1 | TRBJ1-4 | TRBV28 | -
CATSRSQLYNEQFF | TGTGCCACCAGCAGGTCACAGTTATACAATGAGCAGTTCTTC | - | TRBJ2-1 | TRBV15 | -
CASSDFSRGGTGELFF | TGTGCCAGCAGTGACTTCAGTAGAGGCGGCACCGGGGAGCTGTTTTTT | - | TRBJ2-2 | TRBV25-1 | -
CASSQASRMRLYGYTF | TGCGCCAGCAGCCAAGCCTCCCGAATGAGGCTTTATGGCTACACCTTC | - | TRBJ1-2 | TRBV4-1 | few
CASSLGQGAGTQYF | TGCGCCAGCAGCTTGGGACAGGGGGCTGGTACGCAGTATTTT | TRBD1 | TRBJ2-3 | TRBV5-1 | -
CASSLVLGSDGYTF | TGTGCCAGCAGCTTAGTCTTAGGGAGTGATGGCTACACCTTC | - | TRBJ1-2 | TRBV7-2 | -
CASSTGNRAEAFF | TGTGCCAGCAGTACAGGGAATAGGGCTGAAGCTTTCTTT | - | TRBJ1-1 | TRBV28 | -
CASKPAPGGNEQFF | TGCGCCAGCAAACCGGCCCCGGGGGGCAATGAGCAGTTCTTC | TRBD2 | TRBJ2-1 | TRBV5-1 | -
CASSLTGLLYGYTF | TGTGCCAGCAGCCTGACAGGGCTATTGTATGGCTACACCTTC | TRBD1 | TRBJ1-2 | TRBV14 | -
CSASGRDTQYF | TGCAGTGCTAGCGGTCGGGATACGCAGTATTTT | - | TRBJ2-3 | TRBV20-1 | -
CASSPEQSYGYTF | TGTGCCAGCTCACCAGAACAGTCCTATGGCTACACCTTC | - | TRBJ1-2 | TRBV18 | -
CASSKSAGKTYEQYF | TGTGCCAGCAGCAAATCTGCAGGGAAAACCTACGAGCAGTACTTC | - | TRBJ2-7 | TRBV21-1 | -
CAISETPRLVSYEQYF | TGTGCCATCAGTGAGACGCCGCGGCTAGTTAGCTACGAGCAGTACTTC | - | TRBJ2-7 | TRBV10-3 | -
CASSLFLGQGAGNEQYF | TGCGCCAGCAGCCTTTTTTTGGGACAGGGGGCAGGGAACGAGCAGTACTTC | TRBD1 | TRBJ2-7 | TRBV10-1 | -
CASSELDPGQGFKNIQYF | TGTGCCAGCAGTGAACTCGATCCGGGACAGGGATTCAAAAACATTCAGTACTTC | TRBD1 | TRBJ2-4 | TRBV6-1 | -
CASSYSTGLTGELFF | TGTGCCAGCAGTTACTCGACGGGTCTGACCGGGGAGCTGTTTTTT | - | TRBJ2-2 | TRBV6-5 | -
CASRGHTTSINEQFF | TGTGCCAGCAGGGGACACACGACGTCCATCAATGAGCAGTTCTTC | - | TRBJ2-1 | TRBV6-6 | -
CASSADRDNEQFF | TGTGCCAGCAGCGCGGACAGAGATAATGAGCAGTTCTTC | - | TRBJ2-1 | TRBV5-4 | -
CASSFDQPQHF | TGTGCCAGCAGCTTCGATCAGCCCCAGCATTTT | - | TRBJ1-5 | TRBV21-1 | -
CASSQDNLGATDTQYF | TGTGCCAGCAGCCAAGATAACTTGGGGGCCACAGATACGCAGTATTTT | - | TRBJ2-3 | TRBV4-2 | -
CASSGRQAGYEQYF | TGTGCCAGCAGTGGCCGACAGGCTGGCTACGAGCAGTACTTC | - | TRBJ2-7 | TRBV6-1 | -
CASSFTTEQYF | TGTGCCAGCAGCTTCACAACCGAGCAGTACTTC | - | TRBJ2-7 | TRBV5-4 | -
CASSQDGAQKSNQPQHF | TGTGCCAGCAGCCAAGATGGGGCACAAAAGAGCAATCAGCCCCAGCATTTT | - | TRBJ1-5 | TRBV14 | -